These T cell receptor beta chains were read from a single sample in a study of cytomegalovirus exposure and HLA in healthy donors. The repertoire was sequenced with immunoSEQ multiplex PCR; TCRdb's copy has only in-frame clones and lacks some. The sample includes around 250,000 clones, around 90% seen only once; the top ten take 0.37%. The sample was PBMCs. The receptors come from a woman between 18 and 30 years old in good health and CMV-seronegative. CDR3s include the opening cysteine and the closing phenylalanine or tryptophan. D genes are given only for firm matches. The size entry is marked missing in some rows and otherwise reads once, few, many or a size class.

j_gene: TRBJ1-6; v_gene: TRBV10-3; d_gene: TRBD1; abundance: -; CDR3nt: TGTGCCAGCGCCGGGACAGGGAATAATTCACCCCTCCACTTT; CDR3aa: CASAGTGNNSPLHF
j_gene: TRBJ2-7; v_gene: TRBV6-5; d_gene: -; abundance: -; CDR3nt: TGTGCCAGCAGTAACAGGGTGGGCGACGAGCAGTACTTC; CDR3aa: CASSNRVGDEQYF
j_gene: TRBJ1-6; v_gene: TRBV21-1; d_gene: -; abundance: once; CDR3nt: TGTGCCAGCAGCTACCAAGGGACAGAAGACTCCTATAATTCACCCCTCCACTTT; CDR3aa: CASSYQGTEDSYNSPLHF
j_gene: TRBJ1-3; v_gene: TRBV6-5; d_gene: -; abundance: -; CDR3nt: TGTGCCAGCAGGACTTATCAGGGAAACACCATATATTTT; CDR3aa: CASRTYQGNTIYF
j_gene: TRBJ2-2; v_gene: TRBV5-5; d_gene: TRBD1; abundance: -; CDR3nt: TGTGCCAGCAGCCGTATGTCCGGGACAGGGAACACCGGGGAGCTGTTTTTT; CDR3aa: CASSRMSGTGNTGELFF
j_gene: TRBJ2-1; v_gene: TRBV2; d_gene: -; abundance: -; CDR3nt: TGTGCCACCAAGGGCGGGGCTGAGCAGTTCTTC; CDR3aa: CATKGGAEQFF
j_gene: TRBJ1-6; v_gene: TRBV28; d_gene: -; abundance: -; CDR3nt: TGTGCCAGCAGTTTATACGGCGCAGGAGGCAATTCACCCCTCCACTTT; CDR3aa: CASSLYGAGGNSPLHF
j_gene: TRBJ2-7; v_gene: TRBV7-9; d_gene: -; abundance: -; CDR3nt: TGTGCCAGCAGCCGAGGAGACAGGGAGCAGTACTTC; CDR3aa: CASSRGDREQYF
j_gene: TRBJ2-5; v_gene: TRBV5-1; d_gene: TRBD2; abundance: -; CDR3nt: TGCGCCAGCAGCCCCGGGAGGCGTGAGGAGACCCAGTACTTC; CDR3aa: CASSPGRREETQYF
j_gene: TRBJ2-1; v_gene: TRBV18; d_gene: -; abundance: -; CDR3nt: TGTGCCAGCTCACCACCGGGGGCGTACAATGAGCAGTTCTTC; CDR3aa: CASSPPGAYNEQFF
j_gene: TRBJ2-7; v_gene: TRBV7-2; d_gene: TRBD1; abundance: -; CDR3nt: TGTGCCAGCAGCCCCGGGACAGGGGTAGTCTACGAGCAGTACTTC; CDR3aa: CASSPGTGVVYEQYF
j_gene: TRBJ2-1; v_gene: TRBV28; d_gene: TRBD2; abundance: -; CDR3nt: TGTGCCAGCAGGGTGACTAGCGGGGGGGACTACAATGAGCAGTTCTTC; CDR3aa: CASRVTSGGDYNEQFF
j_gene: TRBJ2-6; v_gene: TRBV28; d_gene: -; abundance: -; CDR3nt: TGTGCCAGCAGACCGACAGGCCTCGGGGCCAACGTCCTGACTTTC; CDR3aa: CASRPTGLGANVLTF
j_gene: TRBJ2-2; v_gene: TRBV18; d_gene: TRBD2; abundance: -; CDR3nt: TGTGCCAGCTCACGGACTAGCGGGGACAACACCGGGGAGCTGTTTTTT; CDR3aa: CASSRTSGDNTGELFF